The clone carrying this TCR beta chain was counted a few times. Antigen unknown. The sample belongs to a study of spatial heterogeneity in lung cancer. Study-wide findings and caveats: Ubiquitous expanded tumor TCRs appeared in blood more at resection than follow-up.

Trimming at V came to 2 bases and at J to 10 bases, leaving 5 bases not matched to a gene. The CDR3 runs to 14 residues. Germline V CDR1 and CDR2: MGHRA, YSYEKL. From the 5' RACE reads, TCRdb called clonotypes with MiXCR, one entry per CDR3 protein. The sample consists of some 39,000 distinct CDR3 sequences, almost 7% of them appearing once. Described time point: sample taken at primary tumor resection. The approximately 69 donors had untreated early-stage non-small cell lung cancer. The source was PBMCs, collected at surgery. This receptor was obtained from a female donor with early-stage non-small cell lung cancer. The chain employs TRBV4-1 and TRBJ1-6; 7 bases are a match to TRBD1. In DNA, the CDR3 is TGCGCCAGCAGCCAAAACTCAGGGGGGTCACCCCTCCACTTT. Translation gives CASSQNSGGSPLHF.